This T cell receptor beta chain was recovered during a study of human thymus T cells. The data were produced by immunoSEQ multiplex PCR, yet TCRdb's version contains in-frame clones alone and is incomplete. The table records about 78,000 clones, around 96% of them present only once. Corrective heart surgery yielded the resections from which the thymus tissue came. The ends were cut back, 4 bases at V and 4 bases at J, with 11 bases in the middle. CDR3 length equals 14 residues. Germline values: CDR1 MNHEY, CDR2 SMNVEV (reference sequence). This TCR was sampled from a boy younger than two with a congenital heart defect but otherwise immunologically healthy. Input material: thymus tissue. The gene calls are TRBV27 and TRBJ1-5, with D unresolved. Here the CDR3 DNA reads TGTGCCAGCAGTTCCCCCCCTAAGAATCAGCCCCAGCATTTT. Its translation is CASSSPPKNQPQHF.